These 20 T cell receptor beta chains were sequenced from one sample in a study of blood T cell repertoires in COVID-19. This table comes from immunoSEQ multiplex PCR, and its TCRdb copy is limited to in-frame clones, with some not included. In the table there are 300,000 to 350,000 clones, 80% to 90% of which are singletons. Specimen: peripheral blood. All receptors come from a man under 40 with active or convalescent COVID-19.

V gene TRBV9 combines with J gene TRBJ1-2, with a weak D call TRBD1 (6 bases). The V gene's germline CDR1 is SGDLS and CDR2 YYNGEE. The CDR3 sequence is 15 residues long. The V and J ends lost 4 bases and 8 bases respectively, with 21 bases between them. The CDR3 sequence is CASSSLGGQGSGYTF. The CDR3 DNA reads TGTGCCAGCAGCTCCCTGGGGGGGCAGGGATCAGGCTACACCTTC.

Of note for this clone: This sample includes further DNA sequences coding for the same CDR3. This sequence joins TRBV19 and TRBJ1-5; 8 bases are a match to TRBD1. The germline gives CDR1 LNHDA, CDR2 SQIVND (reference sequence). The CDR3 is 13 residues long. V lost 4 bases and J lost 6; bases outside the gene matches: 2. The chain's CDR3 is CASSTQGAQPQHF. DNA for the CDR3: TGTGCCAGTAGTACTCAGGGGGCTCAGCCCCAGCATTTT.

This sequence joins TRBV27 and TRBJ1-2; 10 nucleotides line up with TRBD1. The CDR3 contains 13 residues. CDR1 is MNHEY and CDR2 is SMNVEV in the germline V gene (reference sequence). J lost 8 bases, V lost 6 bases, and 6 bases had no gene match. The CDR3 nucleotides are TGTGCCAGCAGAAGGGGGACAGGGGACGGCTACACCTTC. It translates to CASRRGTGDGYTF.

The chain carries TRBV18 and TRBJ2-7; D is possibly TRBD1 (6 bases). Germline assignment: CDR1 KGHSH and CDR2 LQKENI. This CDR3 region has 15 residues. Deletions cut 3 bases from V and 6 bases from J, with 18 bases between. The CDR3 DNA reads as TGTGCCAGCTCACCGGAGACAGGCACGCGTGGCGAGCAGTACTTC. Amino acids: CASSPETGTRGEQYF.

This clone was observed a few times. The gene calls are TRBV4-2 and TRBJ2-1; 11 nucleotides line up with TRBD1. Germline values: CDR1 LGHNA, CDR2 YNFKEQ. V lost 4 bases, J lost 6 bases, and 11 bases stayed unmatched. This CDR3 contains 17 residues. Written as DNA, the CDR3 is TGTGCCAGCAGCCTACCCCCGGACAGGGGGCCGGTCAATGAGCAGTTCTTC. The encoded protein is CASSLPPDRGPVNEQFF.

The rearrangement links TRBV27 to TRBJ2-7; D is ambiguous. V was trimmed by 5 bases and J by 2 bases, leaving 16 bases between them. Germline loops: CDR1 MNHEY, CDR2 SMNVEV (reference sequence). CDR3 size: 15 residues. CDR3 in DNA: TGTGCCAGCAGTGTGGAACGGAGCGCTCCCTACGAGCAGTACTTC. Its translation is CASSVERSAPYEQYF.

J is TRBJ2-3 and V is TRBV4-3, with 8 positions matching TRBD2. This CDR3 spans 16 amino acids. The V and J ends lost 3 bases and 4 bases, in that order; junction bases with no gene match: 9. Germline CDR1 and CDR2: LGHNA and YSLEER. CDR3 loop: CASSQSPGGGADTQYF. DNA of the CDR3: TGCGCCAGCAGCCAGTCTCCCGGGGGGGGAGCAGATACGCAGTATTTT.

The chain couples TRBV28 to TRBJ2-7, with TRBD2 matching 8 bases. The CDR3 is 14 residues long. Germline V gene data show CDR1 as MDHEN and CDR2 as SYDVKM. J lost 2 bases, V lost 8 bases, and 8 bases had no gene match. The CDR3 bases are TGTGCCAGCTGCGAGCGGGGGAGGACCTACGAGCAGTACTTC. This encodes CASCERGRTYEQYF.

The CDR3 is CASSAGGTYNEQFF. In nucleotides, the CDR3 is TGTGCCAGCAGCGCGGGGGGAACCTACAATGAGCAGTTCTTC. This chain links TRBV7-2 with TRBJ2-1, with 8 bases lining up with TRBD2. The CDR3 runs 14 residues. V shed 5 bases, J shed 2 bases, and the junction held 2 bases outside the gene matches. Germline V gene lookup returns CDR1 SGHTA and CDR2 FQGNSA.

This clone occurred a few times. This chain links TRBV5-1 with TRBJ1-4, with D hard to call. Trimming removed 2 bases from V and 6 bases from J, with 11 bases in between. From germline, CDR1 is SGHRS and CDR2 YFSETQ. This CDR3 has 14 residues. This chain's CDR3 is CASSFEGLYEKLFF. The CDR3 nucleotides read TGCGCCAGCAGCTTCGAGGGTCTATATGAAAAACTGTTTTTT.

This sequence joins TRBV14 and TRBJ2-7; 9 positions agree with TRBD1. With 1 base clipped from V and 6 bases from J, the junction kept 7 bases outside the gene matches. CDR3 length: 15 amino acids. Germline V CDR1 and CDR2: SGHDN, FVKESK. The CDR3 loop reads CASSQGVGQGFEQYF. The CDR3, as DNA: TGTGCCAGCAGCCAAGGAGTCGGACAGGGGTTCGAGCAGTACTTC.

This clone was recorded once. V usage is TRBV2 and J usage is TRBJ1-5; D unclear. The CDR3 runs to 14 residues. V was shortened by 4 bases and J by 7 bases, with 14 bases between the two germline ends. Per germline, CDR1 SNHLY and CDR2 FYNNEI. The CDR3 sequence is CASSGELAGQPQHF. The CDR3 DNA reads TGTGCCAGCAGTGGTGAGCTAGCGGGCCAGCCCCAGCATTTT.

V is TRBV3-1 (or the pseudogene TRBV3-2) and J is TRBJ2-5; D unclear. The CDR3 length is 14 residues. Germline V gene data show CDR1 as LGHDT and CDR2 as YNNKEL (reference sequence). Trimming pared 0 bases from V and 4 bases from J, leaving 9 bases between. The CDR3 loop is CASSQDPGGETQYF. For the CDR3, the DNA is TGTGCCAGCAGCCAAGATCCGGGTGGAGAGACCCAGTACTTC.

The chain combines TRBV28 with TRBJ1-1; D unresolved. The V and J ends lost 6 bases and 6 bases respectively, with 17 bases between them. The CDR3 has 14 residues. Germline V lookup: CDR1 MDHEN, CDR2 SYDVKM. For the CDR3, the DNA is TGTGCCAGCAGGCCCCCCCGGGGTGGGTCTGAAGCTTTCTTT. Translated: CASRPPRGGSEAFF.

The chain uses TRBV6-1 and TRBJ2-7, with D possibly being TRBD1 (5 bases). Germline V gene data show CDR1 as MNHNS and CDR2 as SASEGT. CDR3 length: 14 residues. V gave up 1 base and J gave up 2 bases, with 9 bases separating them. The CDR3: CASSEGTSTYEQYF. The CDR3 nucleotides read TGTGCCAGCAGTGAAGGGACATCCACCTACGAGCAGTACTTC.

V is TRBV5-4 and J is TRBJ1-2; D is possibly TRBD1 (6 bases). V was cut by 0 bases and J by 3 bases, with 15 bases left in between. The CDR3 has 16 residues. Germline V CDR1 and CDR2: SGHNT, YYREEE (reference sequence). The CDR3 region has the DNA TGTGCCAGCAGCTTGGCCGCGGCAGGGGCACACTATGGCTACACCTTC. It encodes CASSLAAAGAHYGYTF.

V and J are TRBV7-9 and TRBJ2-7; 7 nucleotides line up with TRBD2. V dropped 6 bases and J dropped 6; count of bases not matched to a gene: 11. The CDR3 covers 14 residues. Germline-derived CDR1 and CDR2 are SEHNR and FQNEAQ (reference sequence). As DNA, the CDR3 is TGTGCCAGCAGGTCACCCCCGGGCGGGGGCGAGCAGTACTTC. Amino acids: CASRSPPGGGEQYF.

This clone has more than one count but fewer than ten. The chain employs TRBV5-1 and TRBJ1-3; D is ambiguous. Germline CDR1 reads SGHRS; CDR2 reads YFSETQ. This CDR3 region has 12 residues. Trimming cost V 6 bases and J 3 bases, with 7 bases left between them. The CDR3 DNA reads TGCGCCAGCAAAGAGGATGGAAACACCATATATTTT. This codes for CASKEDGNTIYF.

This clone showed up just once. This chain uses TRBV10-3 with TRBJ1-6; 7 positions agree with TRBD1. V was clipped by 5 bases and J by 7 bases; unmatched bases: 5. Germline V lookup: CDR1 ENHRY, CDR2 SYGVKD. The length of the CDR3 is 14 residues. The CDR3 DNA reads TGTGCCATCAGTAGGGACAGAGAGAATTCACCCCTCCACTTT. Protein: CAISRDRENSPLHF.

The V call is TRBV23-1, the J call TRBJ1-3; no clear D. TRBV23-1 is treated as an ORF (open reading frame) with a function not yet certain. Trimming stripped 4 bases from V and 0 bases from J, with 10 bases between. The CDR3 length is 15 residues. This CDR3 is CASSLCFYSGNTIYF. The CDR3, as DNA: TGCGCCAGCAGTCTATGTTTCTACTCTGGAAACACCATATATTTT.